The 16 T cell receptor beta chains below all came from one sample that was sequenced in a study of cytomegalovirus exposure and HLA in healthy donors. PCR was performed using 60 Vbeta and 13 Jbeta primers. Sequencing used immunoSEQ multiplex PCR; TCRdb keeps in-frame clones, though not all of them. The sample lists over 95,000 clones, around 77% occurring once. Sequencing was carried out using PBMCs. The origin of the receptors is a man aged 35-49 years in good health and CMV-seronegative.

V is TRBV30 and J is TRBJ2-1, with 7 bases that match TRBD2. This CDR3 region has 15 residues. CDR1 and CDR2 from the germline V gene are GTSNPN and SVGIG (reference sequence). V lost 1 base to trimming and J lost 11 bases; unmatched junction nucleotides: 14. The CDR3 region is CAWSEGAGVPGQQFF. The CDR3 nucleotides are TGTGCCTGGAGTGAAGGTGCGGGAGTCCCCGGTCAGCAGTTCTTC.

The rearrangement uses TRBV11-3 and TRBJ2-2; TRBD1 matches at 9 bases. The trim removed 5 bases at V and 4 bases at J, leaving 5 bases unmatched. The CDR3 runs to 15 residues. Germline V gene sequence: CDR1 SGHNT, CDR2 YENEEA. This CDR3 reads CASSPDRGSTGELFF. The CDR3 DNA follows: TGTGCCAGCAGCCCAGACAGGGGGAGCACCGGGGAGCTGTTTTTT.

The chain joins TRBV30 to TRBJ1-2; D uncertain. Germline V gives CDR1 GTSNPN, CDR2 SVGIG (reference sequence). With 0 bases removed from V and 4 bases from J, the gap between germline ends came to 3 bases. The CDR3 length is 11 residues. This chain's CDR3 is CAWSVLYGYTF. The CDR3 bases are TGTGCCTGGAGTGTACTCTATGGCTACACCTTC.

The CDR3 nucleotides read TGTGCCAGCAGTGGCGGGGGTTTCGGAAACACCATATATTTT. Protein sequence: CASSGGGFGNTIYF. The chain recombines TRBV25-1 with TRBJ1-3; perhaps TRBD1 as D (5 bases). In germline, CDR1 is MGHDK, CDR2 SYGVNS. This CDR3 has 14 residues. Trimming took off 4 bases at V and 4 bases at J, with 11 bases between the two ends. Combining the CDR3 with reference TRBV25-1 and TRBJ1-3 gives the whole variable domain EADIYQTPRYLVIGTGKKITLECSQTMGHDKMYWYQQDPGMELHLIHYSYGVNSTEKGDLSSESTVSRIRTEHFPLTLESARPSHTSQYLCASSGGGFGNTIYFGEGSWLTVV.

V gene TRBV19 combines with J gene TRBJ1-6; D might be TRBD1 (5 bases). V was clipped by 10 bases and J by 7 bases, with 14 bases between them. Germline V gene data show CDR1 as LNHDA and CDR2 as SQIVND (reference sequence). The CDR3 spans 13 residues. The chain's CDR3 is CATSGVRNSPLHF. CDR3 sequence (DNA): TGTGCCACCTCGGGGGTGAGGAATTCACCCCTCCACTTT.

This clone was observed a few times. V is TRBV5-1 and J is TRBJ2-5; 9 bases are shared with TRBD1. This CDR3 comprises 14 residues. After removal of 0 bases from V and 5 bases from J, the junction contained 2 bases not matched to a gene. CDR1 is SGHRS, CDR2 YFSETQ, per germline. The CDR3 here is CASSLVTGGETQYF. The CDR3 bases are TGCGCCAGCAGCTTGGTAACAGGGGGCGAGACCCAGTACTTC.

The V gene is TRBV30, the J gene TRBJ1-4; D not certain. Germline values: CDR1 GTSNPN, CDR2 SVGIG (reference sequence). Deletions cut 2 bases from V and 3 bases from J, with 7 bases between. CDR3 size: 13 residues. CDR3 loop: CAWSRRANEKLFF. CDR3 nucleotides: TGTGCCTGGAGTAGACGGGCTAATGAAAAACTGTTTTTT.

This rearrangement joins TRBV2 to TRBJ1-4; TRBD1 aligns across 7 bases. J was trimmed by 6 bases and V by 6 bases; bases with no gene match: 10. The germline gives CDR1 SNHLY, CDR2 FYNNEI. The CDR3 is 15 residues long. This CDR3 reads CASSPDRVGDEKLFF. In DNA form, the CDR3 reads TGTGCCAGCAGCCCCGACAGGGTGGGAGATGAAAAACTGTTTTTT.

The chain couples TRBV15 to TRBJ2-1; unclear D gene. The germline gives CDR1 LNHNV, CDR2 YYDKDF (reference sequence). V was trimmed by 0 bases and J by 5 bases, leaving 11 bases between them. The CDR3 has 15 residues. The CDR3 sequence is CATSRDQASHNEQFF. The DNA of the CDR3 is TGTGCCACCAGCAGAGATCAGGCCAGCCACAATGAGCAGTTCTTC. The full variable domain, its missing parts supplied by reference TRBV15 and TRBJ2-1, is DAMVIQNPRYQVTQFGKPVTLSCSQTLNHNVMYWYQQKSSQAPKLLFHYYDKDFNNEADTPDNFQSRRPNTSFCFLDIRSPGLGDTAMYLCATSRDQASHNEQFFGPGTRLTVL.

The V call is TRBV5-1, the J call TRBJ2-3, with 11 bases identical to TRBD1. Per germline, CDR1 SGHRS and CDR2 YFSETQ. Germline trimming cut 4 bases from V and 2 bases from J; bases unmatched to any gene: 6. CDR3 size: 16 residues. CDR3 bases: TGCGCCAGCAGCCGTGGACAGGGGGCACCCACAGATACGCAGTATTTT. Translation: CASSRGQGAPTDTQYF.

This clone was recorded only once. The chain uses TRBV9 and TRBJ2-3, with 7 nucleotides matching TRBD1. Germline CDR1 is SGDLS and CDR2 is YYNGEE. The CDR3 runs 18 residues. V shed 4 bases and J 2 bases; nucleotides not matched to a gene: 16. CDR3 region: CASSPVPNPGQLTDTQYF. The CDR3 DNA reads as TGTGCCAGCAGCCCCGTGCCCAACCCGGGACAGCTCACAGATACGCAGTATTTT.

The rearrangement joins TRBV6-1 to TRBJ2-5; possibly TRBD1 for D (6 bases). The DNA end favors TRBJ2-7, so the J call may be wrong. The CDR3 consists of 15 residues. The V gene's germline CDR1 is MNHNS and CDR2 SASEGT. CDR3 amino acids: CASSARGQSNYEQYF. The CDR3 region has the DNA TGTGCCAGCAGTGCCCGTGGACAGTCAAACTACGAGCAGTACTTC.

For the CDR3, the DNA is TGTGCCAGTAGTACCGGGACTAGCGGGAGGGCCAGGAGGGAGCAGTTCTTC. This sequence encodes CASSTGTSGRARREQFF. The genes are TRBV19 and TRBJ2-1, with 16 bases that match TRBD2. With V trimmed by 4 bases and J by 10 bases, 10 bases remained unmatched. CDR3 length: 17 amino acids. Germline V lookup: CDR1 LNHDA, CDR2 SQIVND (reference sequence).

This chain joins TRBV30 and TRBJ2-1; 10 bases agree with TRBD2. The germline V gene has CDR1 GTSNPN and CDR2 SVGIG (reference sequence). The CDR3 extends over 14 amino acids. V gave up 1 base and J gave up 6 bases; unmatched junction bases: 3. The CDR3 DNA reads TGTGCCTGGAGTGCCCAGCGGGGGGGCAATGAGCAGTTCTTC. Protein: CAWSAQRGGNEQFF.

The genes are TRBV27 and TRBJ2-7, with D possibly matching TRBD2 (5 bases). CDR1 MNHEY and CDR2 SMNVEV come from the germline V gene (reference sequence). The CDR3 extends over 13 amino acids. Trimming removed 3 bases from V and 6 bases from J, with 12 bases in between. The DNA of the CDR3 is TGTGCCAGCAGTTTTGGCGGGTTTGGCGAGCAGTACTTC. It encodes CASSFGGFGEQYF.

There are a few counts of this clone. The V and J genes are TRBV7-9 and TRBJ2-7; perhaps TRBD2 as D (6 bases). Germline V lookup: CDR1 SEHNR, CDR2 FQNEAQ (reference sequence). This CDR3 region has 15 residues. V gave up 1 base and J gave up 3 bases, with 13 bases separating them. This CDR3 is CASSLEVAGSYEQYF. The CDR3 coding sequence is TGTGCCAGCAGCTTAGAGGTTGCGGGGAGCTACGAGCAGTACTTC.